What follows are 14 T cell receptor beta chains derived from one specimen sequenced in a study of beta chain features in type 1 diabetes. Expressed TCRB transcripts were sequenced after all isolated RNA was converted to cDNA. Produced via immunoSEQ multiplex PCR; TCRdb's table is partial and in-frame only. This sample has fewer than 650,000 clones; around 15% occur once, and the top ten carry under 0.095%. Sample: naive CD4+ T cells from blood. The receptors stem from a man between 18 and 35 years old in good health.

This clone was found a few times. The V gene is TRBV14, the J gene TRBJ2-7; D is possibly TRBD2 (6 bases). CDR3 length: 14 amino acids. Germline assignment: CDR1 SGHDN and CDR2 FVKESK. The V end was cut by 5 bases, the J end by 5 bases, with 16 bases between. CDR3 DNA: TGTGCCAGCAGCTCTTCCGCGGGGTTGGACGAGCAGTACTTC. It is translated as CASSSSAGLDEQYF. The full variable domain, rest sourced from reference TRBV14 and TRBJ2-7, is EAGVTQFPSHSVIEKGQTVTLRCDPISGHDNLYWYRRVMGKEIKFLLHFVKESKQDESGMPNNRFLAERTGGTYSTLKVQPAELEDSGVYFCASSSSAGLDEQYFGPGTRLTVT.

This clone has more than one count but fewer than ten. CDR3 protein: CASSLGRGPYEQYF. CDR3 coding DNA: TGTGCCAGCAGCTTAGGCAGGGGGCCTTACGAGCAGTACTTC. This chain connects TRBV11-1 to TRBJ2-7; 8 nucleotides line up with TRBD1. The junction had 3 bases not matched to a gene; V was cut back by 1 base and J by 4 bases. CDR3 length: 14 residues. Germline assignment: CDR1 SGHAT and CDR2 FQDESV (reference sequence). Full variable domain (remainder filled in from reference TRBV11-1 and TRBJ2-7): EAEVAQSPRYKITEKSQAVAFWCDPISGHATLYWYRQILGQGPELLVQFQDESVVDDSQLPKDRFSAERLKGVDSTLKIQPAELGDSAMYLCASSLGRGPYEQYFGPGTRLTVT.

The V gene is TRBV18, the J gene TRBJ1-6; D possibly corresponds to TRBD1 (5 bases). CDR1 KGHSH and CDR2 LQKENI come from the germline V gene. There are 14 residues in the CDR3. Trimming removed 5 bases from V and 5 bases from J, with 10 bases in between. DNA of the CDR3: TGTGCCAGCTCAGGAGGGGTTAATAATTCACCCCTCCACTTT. This gives the protein CASSGGVNNSPLHF.

The rearrangement joins TRBV28 to TRBJ1-2, with D hard to call. Germline V lookup: CDR1 MDHEN, CDR2 SYDVKM. The CDR3 runs 11 residues. V lost 6 bases and J 5 bases, leaving 7 bases between the germline ends. The CDR3 sequence is CASSSIYGYTF. The CDR3, as DNA: TGTGCCAGCAGCTCCATTTATGGCTACACCTTC.

In this sample, this clone turned up a few times. The chain combines TRBV9 with TRBJ2-1, with a tentative D call TRBD2 (5 bases). Germline CDR1 SGDLS, CDR2 YYNGEE. The CDR3 contains 15 residues. The germline V and J ends were trimmed by 1 base and 8 bases, with 16 bases remaining between them. The CDR3 spells CASSVSVVYGDEQFF. The CDR3 coding sequence is TGTGCCAGCAGCGTATCGGTCGTCTACGGGGATGAGCAGTTCTTC.

Only a few counts were recorded for this clone. The chain has TRBV5-4 and TRBJ2-1, with 10 bases lining up with TRBD2. This CDR3 has 15 residues. J was trimmed by 4 bases and V by 2 bases; bases with no gene match: 3. Germline V CDR1 and CDR2: SGHNT, YYREEE (reference sequence). The chain's CDR3 is CASSFGTSEYNEQFF. The DNA for the CDR3 is TGTGCCAGCAGCTTCGGGACTAGCGAATACAATGAGCAGTTCTTC.

The chain is built from TRBV5-4 and TRBJ2-5; possible D gene TRBD2, 6 bases. V lost 3 bases and J 5 bases, leaving 14 bases between the germline ends. From germline, CDR1 is SGHNT and CDR2 YYREEE (reference sequence). This CDR3 contains 14 residues. The CDR3 reads CASSWAGTRETQYF. The CDR3 DNA follows: TGTGCCAGCAGCTGGGCGGGGACCCGCGAGACCCAGTACTTC. Filled out from reference TRBV5-4 and TRBJ2-5, the complete variable domain reads ETGVTQSPTHLIKTRGQQVTLRCSSQSGHNTVSWYQQALGQGPQFIFQYYREEENGRGNFPPRFSGLQFPNYSSELNVNALELDDSALYLCASSWAGTRETQYFGPGTRLLVL.

The V and J genes are TRBV4-3 and TRBJ1-2; D call uncertain. Germline V gene sequence: CDR1 LGHNA, CDR2 YSLEER. Trimming took 0 bases from V and 6 from J, leaving 11 bases between them. The length of the CDR3 is 14 residues. The CDR3 coding sequence is TGCGCCAGCAGCCAAGATGGCTATAGGGATGGCTACACCTTC. Its protein product is CASSQDGYRDGYTF.

This clone showed up just a few times. The chain carries TRBV5-1 and TRBJ2-7; possibly TRBD2 for D (5 bases). V lost 4 bases, J lost 3 bases, and 17 bases lay in between. CDR3 size: 15 residues. Per the germline V gene, CDR1 is SGHRS and CDR2 is YFSETQ. CDR3 amino acids: CASSRTSSRNYEQYF. The CDR3 nucleotides are TGCGCCAGCAGCCGTACTAGTAGTCGCAACTACGAGCAGTACTTC.

This clone was observed a handful of times. The chain links TRBV28 to TRBJ2-7; D not certain. This CDR3 is 12 amino acids long. Germline loops: CDR1 MDHEN, CDR2 SYDVKM. Deletions cut 1 base from V and 0 bases from J, with 1 base between. The CDR3 region is CASSLFSYEQYF. The CDR3 DNA reads TGTGCCAGCAGTTTATTCTCCTACGAGCAGTACTTC.

The chain joins TRBV29-1 to TRBJ2-6; 7 bases fit TRBD2. CDR3 length: 14 residues. V gave up 2 bases and J gave up 2 bases; unmatched junction bases: 0. Looked up from germline, CDR1 is SQVTM and CDR2 is ANQGSEA. CDR3 DNA sequence: TGCAGCGTTGAAAGCGGGGCTGGGGCCAACGTCCTGACTTTC. As protein: CSVESGAGANVLTF.

The rearrangement links TRBV18 to TRBJ1-2, with 7 bases that match TRBD1. V lost 4 bases, J lost 1 base, and 3 bases stayed unmatched. This CDR3 has 14 residues. Germline V CDR1 and CDR2: KGHSH, LQKENI. The DNA for the CDR3 is TGTGCCAGCTCACGGGGACAGATTAACTATGGCTACACCTTC. It translates to CASSRGQINYGYTF.

Worth noting for this clone: Other DNA sequences within the sample encode an identical CDR3. V and J are TRBV9 and TRBJ2-5; D is possibly TRBD2 (7 bases). The CDR3 runs 14 residues. The ends were cut back, 4 bases at V and 5 bases at J, with 15 bases in the middle. Germline loops: CDR1 SGDLS, CDR2 YYNGEE. This CDR3 reads CASSPGGRGETQYF. In nucleotides, the CDR3 is TGTGCCAGCAGCCCCGGGGGGCGCGGGGAGACCCAGTACTTC.

The V gene is TRBV28, the J gene TRBJ2-1; possible D gene TRBD2, 6 bases. CDR3 length: 13 amino acids. V was clipped by 6 bases and J by 8 bases, with 14 bases between them. CDR1 MDHEN and CDR2 SYDVKM come from the germline V gene. The CDR3 DNA reads TGTGCCAGCAGGACGTTGGCGGGGCATGAGCAGTTCTTC. Its translation is CASRTLAGHEQFF.